Listed here are 32 T cell receptor beta chains from one sample, sequenced in a study of blood T cell repertoires in COVID-19. The method was immunoSEQ multiplex PCR; TCRdb's version includes in-frame clones alone and lacks a portion of them. This table holds 250,000 to 300,000 clones, around nine tenths found once. Sequenced material: peripheral blood. These receptors came from a middle-aged woman who had recovered from COVID-19.

The V and J genes are TRBV24-1 and TRBJ1-4; tentatively, D is TRBD1 (6 bases). CDR1 KGHDR and CDR2 SFDVKD come from the germline V gene. The CDR3 loop spans 12 amino acids. Between the trimmed V and J ends, which lost 7 bases and 5 bases, there was a span of 7 bases. CDR3 loop: CATRGANEKLFF. CDR3 nucleotides: TGTGCCACCAGGGGGGCGAATGAAAAACTGTTTTTT.

The gene calls are TRBV19 and TRBJ1-6, with D possibly matching TRBD1 (6 bases). Germline CDR1 and CDR2: LNHDA and SQIVND (reference sequence). The CDR3 has 13 amino acids. V dropped 7 bases and J dropped 9 bases, with 13 bases sitting between them. The CDR3 loop reads CASNGQGFSPLHF. In DNA form, the CDR3 reads TGTGCCAGTAACGGGCAGGGGTTTTCACCCCTCCACTTT.

The V call is TRBV11-1, the J call TRBJ2-1; D is perhaps TRBD2 (5 bases). V was cut by 4 bases and J by 2 bases, with 12 bases left in between. The CDR3 consists of 15 residues. Germline V gene sequence: CDR1 SGHAT, CDR2 FQDESV (reference sequence). Written as DNA, the CDR3 is TGTGCCAGCAGCTCATCCAGCGGACCCTACAATGAGCAGTTCTTC. Its translation is CASSSSSGPYNEQFF.

The chain uses TRBV27 and TRBJ2-1, with 12 nucleotides matching TRBD2. Germline loops: CDR1 MNHEY, CDR2 SMNVEV (reference sequence). The CDR3 has 16 residues. V shed 5 bases, J shed 6 bases, and the junction held 8 bases outside the gene matches. CDR3 protein: CASSPLLAGGFNEQFF. DNA of the CDR3: TGTGCCAGCAGTCCCCTCCTAGCGGGAGGGTTCAATGAGCAGTTCTTC.

The V call is TRBV11-1, the J call TRBJ2-7; D possibly corresponds to TRBD1 (6 bases). The germline V gene encodes CDR1 SGHAT and CDR2 FQDESV (reference sequence). The CDR3 length is 14 residues. V gave up 5 bases and J gave up 5 bases, with 16 bases separating them. The CDR3 nucleotides are TGTGCCAGCAGCCGGGGACATGGTACAAACGAGCAGTACTTC. This gives the protein CASSRGHGTNEQYF.

The chain uses TRBV28 and TRBJ2-3, with D tentatively TRBD1 (7 bases). The CDR3 length is 15 residues. CDR1 and CDR2 from the germline V gene are MDHEN and SYDVKM. The V end lost 7 bases, the J end lost 0 bases, and 14 bases lay between the germline ends. CDR3 sequence reads: CASTGGTASTDTQYF. The CDR3 region has the DNA TGTGCCAGCACCGGCGGGACAGCCAGCACAGATACGCAGTATTTT. The variable domain in full, completed from reference TRBV28 and TRBJ2-3, reads DVKVTQSSRYLVKRTGEKVFLECVQDMDHENMFWYRQDPGLGLRLIYFSYDVKMKEKGDIPEGYSVSREKKERFSLILESASTNQTSMYLCASTGGTASTDTQYFGPGTRLTVL.

This chain uses TRBV2 with TRBJ2-7; 7 positions agree with TRBD1. This CDR3 region has 12 residues. J gave up 10 bases and V 6 bases, and 9 bases lay outside the gene matches. Germline V gives CDR1 SNHLY, CDR2 FYNNEI. The DNA for the CDR3 is TGTGCCAGCAGCCCACAGGGGTTGAATCAGTACTTC. As protein: CASSPQGLNQYF.

The genes are TRBV6-2 or TRBV6-3 and TRBJ2-2; maybe TRBD2 (5 bases). Trimming removed 5 bases from V and 7 bases from J, with 14 bases in between. The CDR3 has 14 amino acids. Germline lookup yields CDR1 MNHEY and CDR2 SVGEGT. Here the CDR3 reads CASSEPERGGELFF. CDR3 sequence (DNA): TGTGCCAGCAGTGAGCCCGAACGGGGCGGGGAGCTGTTTTTT.

The rearrangement uses TRBV28 and TRBJ1-6, with a possible D match to TRBD1 (5 bases). Trimming cost V 5 bases and J 7 bases, with 21 bases left between them. The CDR3 is made up of 17 amino acids. The germline V gene encodes CDR1 MDHEN and CDR2 SYDVKM. The CDR3 loop is CASSPLTGNPRNSPLHF. The CDR3 coding sequence is TGTGCCAGCAGTCCCCTAACAGGAAACCCTAGAAATTCACCCCTCCACTTT.

The chain has TRBV19 and TRBJ1-5; possible D gene TRBD1, 6 bases. Trimming cost V 7 bases and J 4 bases, with 17 bases left between them. The CDR3 sequence is 15 residues long. Germline V gene lookup returns CDR1 LNHDA and CDR2 SQIVND (reference sequence). The CDR3 bases are TGTGCCAGTATTTCAAGGGCAGGGGAAAATCAGCCCCAGCATTTT. This translates into CASISRAGENQPQHF. The full variable domain, its missing parts supplied by reference TRBV19 and TRBJ1-5, is DGGITQSPKYLFRKEGQNVTLSCEQNLNHDAMYWYRQDPGQGLRLIYYSQIVNDFQKGDIAEGYSVSREKKESFPLTVTSAQKNPTAFYLCASISRAGENQPQHFGDGTRLSIL.

The chain carries TRBV27 and TRBJ2-3; a possible D gene is TRBD2 (6 bases). Germline loops: CDR1 MNHEY, CDR2 SMNVEV (reference sequence). The CDR3 is made up of 16 amino acids. V lost 2 bases and J 0 bases, leaving 12 bases between the germline ends. CDR3 in amino acids: CASSLTTGASTDTQYF. The CDR3 DNA sequence: TGTGCCAGCAGTTTAACGACGGGAGCTAGCACAGATACGCAGTATTTT.

The chain is built from TRBV7-2 and TRBJ2-1, with TRBD1 matching over 8 bases. The CDR3 is 15 residues long. Germline trimming cut 5 bases from V and 1 base from J; bases unmatched to any gene: 4. CDR1 is SGHTA and CDR2 is FQGNSA in the germline V gene. Here the CDR3 reads CASSPHRGSYNEQFF. The CDR3 DNA reads as TGTGCCAGCAGCCCCCACAGGGGGTCCTACAATGAGCAGTTCTTC.

The chain recombines TRBV11-2 with TRBJ2-3; 10 positions agree with TRBD1. V was clipped by 5 bases and J by 6 bases; unmatched bases: 5. This CDR3 spans 14 amino acids. Per the germline V gene, CDR1 is SGHAT and CDR2 is FQNNGV. This chain's CDR3 is CASSPRTGGDTQYF. CDR3 DNA: TGTGCCAGCAGCCCACGGACAGGGGGGGATACGCAGTATTTT.

The chain uses TRBV2 and TRBJ2-1, with 12 bases identical to TRBD2. V trimming: 8 bases; J trimming: 9 bases; junction bases outside the gene matches: 5. The CDR3 is 13 residues long. The germline V gene has CDR1 SNHLY and CDR2 FYNNEI. The CDR3: CASRLAGASEQFF. CDR3 coding DNA: TGTGCCAGCCGACTAGCGGGAGCCTCTGAGCAGTTCTTC.

This clone has only one observation. The V call is TRBV18, the J call TRBJ2-7; 8 bases fit TRBD1. This CDR3 has 13 residues. From germline, CDR1 is KGHSH and CDR2 LQKENI. With 3 bases clipped from V and 6 bases from J, the junction kept 4 bases outside the gene matches. CDR3 nucleotide sequence: TGTGCCAGCTCACCGGGACAGGAGGTCGAGCAGTACTTC. Protein: CASSPGQEVEQYF.

The rearrangement uses TRBV30 and TRBJ1-2, with a tentative D call TRBD1 (5 bases). The germline CDR1 and CDR2 sequences are GTSNPN and SVGIG (reference sequence). Between the trimmed V and J ends, which lost 2 bases and 6 bases, there was a span of 16 bases. The length of the CDR3 is 14 residues. CDR3 DNA sequence: TGTGCCTGGAGTCCCACGAAGACAGCTAATGGCTACACCTTC. It yields the protein CAWSPTKTANGYTF.

The V and J genes are TRBV7-9 and TRBJ2-7; D call uncertain. CDR3 length: 12 residues. Germline lookup yields CDR1 SEHNR and CDR2 FQNEAQ (reference sequence). Trimming pared 5 bases from V and 0 bases from J, leaving 5 bases between. The CDR3 sequence: CASSASSYEQYF. The CDR3 DNA is TGTGCCAGCAGCGCGAGCTCCTACGAGCAGTACTTC.

The genes are TRBV5-4 and TRBJ2-7; D unclear. This CDR3 is built from 15 residues. The germline V and J ends were trimmed by 0 bases and 4 bases, with 14 bases remaining between them. Germline loops: CDR1 SGHNT, CDR2 YYREEE (reference sequence). The CDR3, as DNA: TGTGCCAGCAGCTTGGTCGGTTCTAGTCCGTACGAGCAGTACTTC. It yields the protein CASSLVGSSPYEQYF. The whole variable domain, remainder taken from reference TRBV5-4 and TRBJ2-7, is ETGVTQSPTHLIKTRGQQVTLRCSSQSGHNTVSWYQQALGQGPQFIFQYYREEENGRGNFPPRFSGLQFPNYSSELNVNALELDDSALYLCASSLVGSSPYEQYFGPGTRLTVT.

J is TRBJ2-7 and V is TRBV15, with D possibly TRBD1 on 5 matching bases. Per the germline V gene, CDR1 is LNHNV and CDR2 is YYDKDF (reference sequence). The CDR3 is made up of 12 amino acids. The V end lost 4 bases, the J end lost 2 bases, and 6 bases lay between the germline ends. The CDR3 here is CATSKDTYEQYF. In nucleotides, the CDR3 is TGTGCCACCAGCAAGGACACCTACGAGCAGTACTTC.

This clone was seen a single time. Distinct nucleotide sequences in the sample also encode this CDR3. The rearrangement links TRBV5-1 to TRBJ2-2; D may be TRBD2 (5 bases). The CDR3 consists of 15 residues. Germline V lookup: CDR1 SGHRS, CDR2 YFSETQ. The V end lost 0 bases, the J end lost 3 bases, and 9 bases lay between the germline ends. CDR3 DNA: TGCGCCAGCAGCTTGGGAGGGTTGGACACCGGGGAGCTGTTTTTT. As protein: CASSLGGLDTGELFF.

The V gene is TRBV27, the J gene TRBJ2-1; 9 bases map to TRBD2. The CDR3 length is 18 residues. Germline-derived CDR1 and CDR2 are MNHEY and SMNVEV (reference sequence). Trimming cost V 2 bases and J 6 bases; bases outside gene matches: 14. CDR3 region: CASSLREGVSGRVNEQFF. CDR3 sequence (DNA): TGTGCCAGCAGTTTAAGAGAGGGAGTTAGCGGGAGAGTCAATGAGCAGTTCTTC.

Regarding this clone: Other DNA sequences in the same sample also yield this CDR3. The chain employs TRBV30 and TRBJ1-6, with TRBD1 matching over 7 bases. The CDR3 spans 14 residues. Germline V CDR1 and CDR2: GTSNPN, SVGIG (reference sequence). Trimming took 3 bases from V and 3 from J; bases not matched to a gene: 2. CDR3 DNA: TGTGCCTGGAGCCGGGACAGCTATAATTCACCCCTCCACTTT. Translation: CAWSRDSYNSPLHF.

With respect to this clone: Different DNA sequences within this sample yield the same CDR3. The chain is built from TRBV19 and TRBJ1-5; weak D call: TRBD1 (5 bases). Germline V gives CDR1 LNHDA, CDR2 SQIVND (reference sequence). Trimming stripped 3 bases from V and 7 bases from J, with 13 bases between. The CDR3 is 14 amino acids. The CDR3 is CASSMGGEGQPQHF. The CDR3 DNA is TGTGCCAGTAGTATGGGGGGGGAAGGGCAGCCCCAGCATTTT.

The J gene is TRBJ2-1, the V gene TRBV24-1; 7 bases match TRBD2. Losses at the gene ends were 1 base for V and 5 bases for J; bases not matched to a gene: 4. The CDR3 covers 15 residues. Germline CDR1 reads KGHDR; CDR2 reads SFDVKD. The CDR3 DNA is TGTGCCACCAGTGATTTCGGGAGGTGGGACAATGAGCAGTTCTTC. It is translated as CATSDFGRWDNEQFF.

This clone occurred once. The chain carries TRBV27 and TRBJ1-6; 7 bases agree with TRBD1. Germline CDR1 is MNHEY and CDR2 is SMNVEV (reference sequence). The CDR3 runs to 12 residues. Trimming cost V 5 bases and J 15 bases; bases outside gene matches: 7. CDR3 residues: CASSGQVQILHF. The CDR3 region has the DNA TGTGCCAGCAGTGGACAGGTTCAGATCCTCCACTTT.

The chain is built from TRBV11-3 and TRBJ2-7; possibly TRBD2 for D (5 bases). CDR1 and CDR2 (germline): SGHNT, YENEEA. This CDR3 is 15 amino acids long. V shed 8 bases and J shed 2 bases, with 19 bases lying between them. The CDR3 bases are TGTGCCAGCTCCCCGTTGGATAGCGTGCCCTACGAGCAGTACTTC. Translation: CASSPLDSVPYEQYF.

The chain has TRBV9 and TRBJ2-7, with D perhaps matching TRBD1 (5 bases). V lost 0 bases and J lost 5, with 9 bases in between. The CDR3 runs 13 residues. CDR1 and CDR2 from the germline V gene are SGDLS and YYNGEE. For the CDR3, the DNA is TGTGCCAGCAGCGTAGGGGTAGGGGACGAGCAGTACTTC. Protein product: CASSVGVGDEQYF. The variable domain in full, with the rest retrieved from reference TRBV9 and TRBJ2-7, is DSGVTQTPKHLITATGQRVTLRCSPRSGDLSVYWYQQSLDQGLQFLIQYYNGEERAKGNILERFSAQQFPDLHSELNLSSLELGDSALYFCASSVGVGDEQYFGPGTRLTVT.

The chain recombines TRBV5-1 with TRBJ2-1; 14 bases line up with TRBD2. The CDR3 sequence is 16 residues long. Germline trimming cut 1 base from V and 12 bases from J; bases unmatched to any gene: 9. Germline V gene sequence: CDR1 SGHRS, CDR2 YFSETQ. CDR3: CASSLSGTSGSLGQFF. Written as DNA, the CDR3 is TGCGCCAGCAGCTTGTCCGGGACTAGCGGGAGTTTAGGGCAGTTCTTC.

V usage is TRBV18 and J usage is TRBJ2-3, with D perhaps TRBD2 (6 bases). Germline V CDR1 and CDR2: KGHSH, LQKENI. The CDR3 runs to 15 residues. Deletions cut 2 bases from V and 1 base from J, with 10 bases between. CDR3 DNA sequence: TGTGCCAGCTCACCAACCGGGGAGGGCACAGATACGCAGTATTTT. This gives the protein CASSPTGEGTDTQYF. Looking up the rest from reference TRBV18 and TRBJ2-3 gives the full variable domain: NAGVMQNPRHLVRRRGQEARLRCSPMKGHSHVYWYRQLPEEGLKFMVYLQKENIIDESGMPKERFSAEFPKEGPSILRIQQVVRGDSAAYFCASSPTGEGTDTQYFGPGTRLTVL.

The rearrangement joins TRBV18 to TRBJ1-6; D remains ambiguous. The germline V and J ends were trimmed by 3 bases and 5 bases, with 8 bases remaining between them. This CDR3 contains 14 residues. In germline, CDR1 is KGHSH, CDR2 LQKENI. DNA for the CDR3: TGTGCCAGCTCACCGACCGAGGATAATTCACCCCTCCACTTT. It specifies CASSPTEDNSPLHF.

The chain combines TRBV28 with TRBJ2-5; 8 bases match TRBD2. The germline V gene has CDR1 MDHEN and CDR2 SYDVKM. V shed 6 bases, J shed 0 bases, and the junction held 15 bases outside the gene matches. This CDR3 spans 18 amino acids. The CDR3 spells CASSRTKGGGRYQETQYF. The CDR3 DNA reads TGTGCCAGCAGCCGGACCAAGGGGGGCGGGAGGTACCAAGAGACCCAGTACTTC. The whole variable domain, remainder taken from reference TRBV28 and TRBJ2-5, is DVKVTQSSRYLVKRTGEKVFLECVQDMDHENMFWYRQDPGLGLRLIYFSYDVKMKEKGDIPEGYSVSREKKERFSLILESASTNQTSMYLCASSRTKGGGRYQETQYFGPGTRLLVL.

The V and J genes are TRBV6-5 and TRBJ2-7; a possible D gene is TRBD2 (7 bases). V lost 2 bases, J lost 6 bases, and 17 bases lay in between. The CDR3 is 15 amino acids. Germline CDR1 reads MNHEY; CDR2 reads SVGAGI. The CDR3, as DNA: TGTGCCAGCAGTTACGAAGGGGGAGGGACTCGCGAGCAGTACTTC. Translating gives CASSYEGGGTREQYF.